The clone carrying this T cell receptor beta chain has ten or more counts. Its matching antigen is unknown. TCRdb passed the reads through MiXCR, listing each CDR3 protein once. The sample carries about 490,000 distinct CDR3 sequences, more than 25% recorded once. The sample originates from a study of T cell repertoires in cytomegalovirus infection. General study results and limits: Identification of carriers of CMV plus the relevant HLA was performed using cumulative public TCR beta family frequency. The study found HLA-C-restricted CMV-specific TCR beta clonotypes dominating the ex vivo response.

The length of the CDR3 is 18 residues. The V end was cut by 2 bases, the J end by 1 base, with 18 bases between. Germline V gene sequence: CDR1 SGHVS, CDR2 FNYEAQ. This sequence was found in a human donor in good health (CMV status not recorded). Some clones in this sample may be carry-over from other donors' samples. The chain has TRBV7-6 and TRBJ1-3; no clear D. The sample was PBMCs. For the CDR3, the DNA is TGTGCCAGCAGCTTACGGGGTCGCAGTGGAGTTTCTGGAAACACCATATATTTT. It yields the protein CASSLRGRSGVSGNTIYF.